The 21 T cell receptor beta chains presented below share a single source sample, sequenced in a study of technical replicates of blood from a few donors. Using immunoSEQ multiplex PCR, the repertoire was profiled, and TCRdb retains in-frame clones only, with some absent. The table lists roughly 80,000 clones, nearly 96% of them singletons. The sample was T cells isolated from PBMCs. These receptors were taken from a human donor in good health.

The gene calls are TRBV5-6 and TRBJ2-1; 8 nucleotides agree with TRBD2. The J segment lost 5 bases and the V segment lost 0 bases, leaving 7 bases of the junction unmatched. CDR3 size: 16 residues. CDR1 and CDR2 from the germline V gene are SGHDT and YYEEEE. Here the CDR3 reads CASSLVREGRDNEQFF. DNA of the CDR3: TGTGCCAGCAGCTTGGTTCGGGAGGGCCGTGACAATGAGCAGTTCTTC.

V usage is TRBV29-1 and J usage is TRBJ1-2; 7 nucleotides align to TRBD1. V trimming: 8 bases; J trimming: 4 bases; junction bases outside the gene matches: 16. The CDR3 covers 15 residues. Germline CDR1 reads SQVTM; CDR2 reads ANQGSEA. The CDR3 nucleotides read TGCAGCTTCTATGGAGGGGGCGAGTCAATCTATGGCTACACCTTC. Translation: CSFYGGGESIYGYTF.

The V and J genes are TRBV6-5 and TRBJ1-1; D is unresolved. The CDR3 totals 14 residues. Germline CDR1 and CDR2: MNHEY and SVGAGI. V was cut by 0 bases and J by 3 bases, with 8 bases left in between. The CDR3 protein is CASSYSAGDTEAFF. The CDR3 nucleotides are TGTGCCAGCAGTTACTCGGCCGGAGACACTGAAGCTTTCTTT.

The chain couples TRBV28 to TRBJ2-1, with D tentatively TRBD2 (6 bases). V lost 7 bases to trimming and J lost 1 base, with 14 bases between them. CDR1 MDHEN and CDR2 SYDVKM come from the germline V gene. The CDR3 extends over 15 amino acids. The CDR3 DNA reads as TGTGCCAGCACAACTATAGCGGAGTCCTACAATGAGCAGTTCTTC. Residues: CASTTIAESYNEQFF.

The chain recombines TRBV7-3 with TRBJ1-2; TRBD1 is a possible D gene (6 bases). This CDR3 comprises 15 residues. Germline assignment: CDR1 SGHTA and CDR2 FQGTGA. V was shortened by 3 bases and J by 5 bases, with 16 bases between the two germline ends. CDR3: CASSFRTALIYGYTF. CDR3 bases: TGTGCCAGCAGCTTTCGGACAGCCCTGATTTATGGCTACACCTTC.

The rearrangement links TRBV7-2 to TRBJ2-1; D is possibly TRBD2 (6 bases). V was pared by 5 bases and J by 4 bases, with 18 bases between. The CDR3 covers 16 residues. The germline V gene has CDR1 SGHTA and CDR2 FQGNSA. DNA of the CDR3: TGTGCCAGCAGCGGTAGAACGGGAGTAATATACAATGAGCAGTTCTTC. Its translation is CASSGRTGVIYNEQFF.

The genes are TRBV28 and TRBJ2-1, with D possibly matching TRBD2 (5 bases). The CDR3 totals 13 residues. Trimming took off 9 bases at V and 6 bases at J, with 15 bases between the two ends. Per the germline V gene, CDR1 is MDHEN and CDR2 is SYDVKM. CDR3 in amino acids: CASLLGPSNEQFF. CDR3 DNA: TGTGCCAGTTTACTAGGACCCTCCAATGAGCAGTTCTTC.

The chain links TRBV2 to TRBJ1-2; 7 bases match TRBD1. The CDR3 is 14 amino acids. Germline CDR1 SNHLY, CDR2 FYNNEI. Trimming at V came to 5 bases and at J to 6 bases, leaving 9 bases not matched to a gene. CDR3 region: CASSSGTVANGYTF. DNA for the CDR3: TGTGCCAGCAGTTCCGGGACAGTGGCGAATGGCTACACCTTC. The variable domain in full, with the rest retrieved from reference TRBV2 and TRBJ1-2, is EPEVTQTPSHQVTQMGQEVILRCVPISNHLYFYWYRQILGQKVEFLVSFYNNEISEKSEIFDDQFSVERPDGSNFTLKIRSTKLEDSAMYFCASSSGTVANGYTFGSGTRLTVV.

The rearrangement uses TRBV7-2 and TRBJ1-2; D is undetermined. CDR3 length equals 11 residues. V lost 4 bases, J lost 3 bases, and 3 bases lay in between. Germline assignment: CDR1 SGHTA and CDR2 FQGNSA. In nucleotides, the CDR3 is TGTGCCAGCAGCTCCTACTATGGCTACACCTTC. This gives the protein CASSSYYGYTF.

This clone was recorded once. This chain joins TRBV9 and TRBJ1-1; TRBD1 might be the D (6 bases). V was pared by 2 bases and J by 5 bases, with 16 bases between. CDR3 size: 15 residues. CDR1 is SGDLS and CDR2 is YYNGEE in the germline V gene. CDR3 loop: CASSVSGDRYTEAFF. The DNA of the CDR3 is TGTGCCAGCAGCGTCTCTGGAGACAGGTATACTGAAGCTTTCTTT.

J is TRBJ2-7 and V is TRBV19, with a weak D call TRBD2 (6 bases). The germline gives CDR1 LNHDA, CDR2 SQIVND (reference sequence). The CDR3 extends over 17 amino acids. V was clipped by 4 bases and J by 3 bases, with 22 bases between them. CDR3 region: CASSNVREAGLFYEQYF. The CDR3 nucleotides read TGTGCCAGTAGTAACGTAAGGGAAGCGGGCCTTTTCTACGAGCAGTACTTC.

The rearrangement links TRBV10-3 to TRBJ2-7; 8 nucleotides agree with TRBD2. The CDR3 is made up of 13 amino acids. CDR1 ENHRY and CDR2 SYGVKD come from the germline V gene. V trimming: 8 bases; J trimming: 4 bases; junction bases outside the gene matches: 7. CDR3 residues: CAISYPGGYEQYF. The DNA for the CDR3 is TGTGCCATCTCTTATCCGGGAGGGTACGAGCAGTACTTC.

This chain joins TRBV7-9 and TRBJ1-2; D call uncertain. CDR1 is SEHNR, CDR2 FQNEAQ, per germline (reference sequence). Trimming shortened V by 4 bases and J by 4 bases, and 19 bases separated the two germline ends. The CDR3 is 16 amino acids. The CDR3 protein is CASSSTVGFSFYGYTF. In nucleotides, the CDR3 is TGTGCCAGCAGCTCAACCGTCGGGTTTAGTTTCTATGGCTACACCTTC.

This chain uses TRBV25-1 with TRBJ2-7; TRBD1 aligns across 8 bases. J lost 8 bases, V lost 5 bases, and 8 bases had no gene match. This CDR3 is 13 amino acids long. The germline V gene encodes CDR1 MGHDK and CDR2 SYGVNS. The CDR3 bases are TGTGCCAGCAGTAATCACGGGACAGGAAAGCAGTACTTC. Protein product: CASSNHGTGKQYF.

The chain combines TRBV2 with TRBJ2-2; D is uncertain. CDR1 and CDR2 from the germline V gene are SNHLY and FYNNEI. The CDR3 runs to 14 residues. V was cut by 7 bases and J by 2 bases, with 11 bases left in between. CDR3 region: CASIDRDNTGELFF. CDR3 coding DNA: TGTGCCAGCATTGATAGAGATAACACCGGGGAGCTGTTTTTT.

The chain uses TRBV5-1 and TRBJ2-7, with 7 bases matching TRBD2. V was pared by 3 bases and J by 6 bases, with 6 bases of the junction left unmatched. Germline V gene sequence: CDR1 SGHRS, CDR2 YFSETQ. The CDR3 has 13 residues. As DNA, the CDR3 is TGCGCCAGCAGCTCCCGGGGGGAGCCCGAGCAGTACTTC. It encodes CASSSRGEPEQYF.

The V and J genes are TRBV11-3 and TRBJ2-2; 9 nucleotides agree with TRBD1. Germline V gene data show CDR1 as SGHNT and CDR2 as YENEEA. V dropped 5 bases and J dropped 7; count of bases not matched to a gene: 5. The CDR3 is made up of 14 amino acids. The CDR3 spells CASSRDREIGELFF. CDR3 coding DNA: TGTGCCAGCAGCAGGGACAGGGAGATCGGGGAGCTGTTTTTT.

V usage is TRBV28 and J usage is TRBJ1-5; 7 bases agree with TRBD1. The trim removed 8 bases at V and 2 bases at J, leaving 3 bases unmatched. Germline V CDR1 and CDR2: MDHEN, SYDVKM. There are 13 residues in the CDR3. In DNA form, the CDR3 reads TGTGCCAGCTGGGGACAGCGCAATCAGCCCCAGCATTTT. Protein: CASWGQRNQPQHF.

The rearrangement joins TRBV7-6 to TRBJ2-2; TRBD2 matches at 12 bases. Germline V gene data show CDR1 as SGHVS and CDR2 as FNYEAQ. V shed 2 bases and J 1 base; nucleotides not matched to a gene: 5. This CDR3 region has 18 residues. In DNA, the CDR3 is TGTGCCAGCAGCTTATCGACTAGCGGGAGCCAGAACACCGGGGAGCTGTTTTTT. Translation gives CASSLSTSGSQNTGELFF.

The chain combines TRBV5-4 with TRBJ2-7; a weak D match, TRBD1 (5 bases). Germline lookup yields CDR1 SGHNT and CDR2 YYREEE (reference sequence). The CDR3 runs 14 residues. Trimming removed 4 bases at V and 5 bases at J, with 16 bases between. This CDR3 reads CASSTTVLEDEQYF. The CDR3 bases are TGTGCCAGCAGCACGACAGTGCTCGAGGACGAGCAGTACTTC.

This clone was found once. This chain uses TRBV13 with TRBJ2-7; 9 bases fit TRBD1. The CDR3 totals 15 residues. Germline V gene lookup returns CDR1 PRHDT and CDR2 FYEKMQ (reference sequence). With V trimmed by 3 bases and J by 4 bases, 7 bases remained unmatched. The CDR3, as DNA: TGTGCCAGCAGCTTGACCGGGACAGGGATGTACGAGCAGTACTTC. Its protein product is CASSLTGTGMYEQYF.